Reported below is one TCR beta chain. Germline CDR1 and CDR2: KGHSH and LQKENI. The CDR3 extends over 15 amino acids. Using the 5' RACE reads, TCRdb records one entry per CDR3 protein without DNA. The listing records 400,000 to 500,000 distinct CDR3 sequences. The data were taken from a study of T cells expressing NK-cell markers. J is TRBJ2-3 and V is TRBV18; as DNA is missing, the TRBD1 call by TCRdb cannot be tested. This sequence was found in a woman aged 18 to 75 in good health. The sample consisted of blood T cells: a sorted CD56 or NKG2C T cell subset, CD4+ or CD8+ T cells, or bulk PBMC T cells (not recorded which). CDR3 loop: CASQTGRTRTDTQYF.